The present TCR beta chain was sequenced within a study of cytomegalovirus exposure and HLA in healthy donors. On the study more broadly: Early released data had tens of millions of unique TCRs, all coming from HLA-typed donors. Study outcomes and limitations: Later analysis associated a missense DCLRE1C variant with TCR beta V- and J-gene trimming. In a later analysis, parvovirus B19, influenza, CMV and Epstein-Barr virus appeared linked to several top co-occurrence clusters.

Use of 60 Vbeta and 13 Jbeta primers characterized the PCR. Sequencing was performed with immunoSEQ multiplex PCR; in TCRdb, only in-frame clones are kept and a portion is missing. The sample carries about 140,000 clones, over 60% recorded once. Regarding this clone: Its specificity is not known.

V was pared by 4 bases and J by 1 base, with 10 bases between. This CDR3 spans 14 amino acids. Per germline, CDR1 ENHRY and CDR2 SYGVKD. This receptor was taken from a woman aged 25 to 39 in good health and CMV-seronegative. V gene TRBV10-3 combines with J gene TRBJ1-1; no firm D call. Specimen: PBMCs. CDR3 in DNA: TGTGCCATCAGTGTGTTCGAGGGGAACACTGAAGCTTTCTTT. Translating it yields CAISVFEGNTEAFF.